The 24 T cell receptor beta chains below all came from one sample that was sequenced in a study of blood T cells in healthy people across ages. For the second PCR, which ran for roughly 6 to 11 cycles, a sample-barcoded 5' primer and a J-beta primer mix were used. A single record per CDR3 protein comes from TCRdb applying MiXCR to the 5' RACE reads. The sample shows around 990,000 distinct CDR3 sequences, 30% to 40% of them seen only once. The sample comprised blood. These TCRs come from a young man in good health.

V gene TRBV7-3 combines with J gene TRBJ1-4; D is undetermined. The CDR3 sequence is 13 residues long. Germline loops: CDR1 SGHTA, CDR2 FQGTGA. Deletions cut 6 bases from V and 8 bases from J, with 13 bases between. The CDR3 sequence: CASSSLPEEKLFF. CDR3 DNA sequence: TGTGCCAGCAGTTCCCTCCCCGAGGAAAAACTGTTTTTT. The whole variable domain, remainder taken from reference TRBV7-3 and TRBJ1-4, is GAGVSQTPSNKVTEKGKYVELRCDPISGHTALYWYRQSLGQGPEFLIYFQGTGAADDSGLPNDRFFAVRPEGSVSTLKIQRTERGDSAVYLCASSSLPEEKLFFGSGTQLSVL.

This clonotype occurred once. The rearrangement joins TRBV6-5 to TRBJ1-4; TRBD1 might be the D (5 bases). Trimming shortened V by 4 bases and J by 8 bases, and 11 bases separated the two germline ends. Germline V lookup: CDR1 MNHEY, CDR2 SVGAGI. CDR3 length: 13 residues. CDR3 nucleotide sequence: TGTGCCAGCAGTTTTACAGGTTCAGAAAAACTGTTTTTT. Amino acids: CASSFTGSEKLFF.

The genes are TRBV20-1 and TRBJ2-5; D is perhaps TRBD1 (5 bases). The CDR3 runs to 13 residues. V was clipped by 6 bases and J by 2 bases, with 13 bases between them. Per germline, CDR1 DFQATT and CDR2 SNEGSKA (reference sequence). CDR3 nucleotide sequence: TGCAGTGCGCCTCACAGGATTCAAGAGACCCAGTACTTC. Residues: CSAPHRIQETQYF.

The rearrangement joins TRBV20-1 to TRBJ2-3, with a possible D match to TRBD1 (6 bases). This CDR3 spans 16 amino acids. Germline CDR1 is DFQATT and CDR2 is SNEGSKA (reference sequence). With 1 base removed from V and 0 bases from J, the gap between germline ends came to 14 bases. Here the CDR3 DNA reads TGCAGTGCTAGAGCCTCCGGACAGCGAAGCACAGATACGCAGTATTTT. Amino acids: CSARASGQRSTDTQYF.

CDR3 DNA sequence: TGTGCCAGCAGCGTAGGGGAGACAGCTAGCACAGATACGCAGTATTTT. Its translation: CASSVGETASTDTQYF. The rearrangement uses TRBV9 and TRBJ2-3; D may correspond to TRBD1 or TRBD2 (5 bases each). This CDR3 contains 16 residues. The germline V gene has CDR1 SGDLS and CDR2 YYNGEE. V gave up 0 bases and J gave up 0 bases, with 11 bases separating them.

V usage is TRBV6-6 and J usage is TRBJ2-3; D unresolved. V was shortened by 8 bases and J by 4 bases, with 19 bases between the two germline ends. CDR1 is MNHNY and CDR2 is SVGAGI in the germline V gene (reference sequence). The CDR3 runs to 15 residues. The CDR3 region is CASSGGLSYSDTQYF. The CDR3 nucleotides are TGTGCCAGCTCAGGTGGATTAAGTTATTCAGATACGCAGTATTTT.

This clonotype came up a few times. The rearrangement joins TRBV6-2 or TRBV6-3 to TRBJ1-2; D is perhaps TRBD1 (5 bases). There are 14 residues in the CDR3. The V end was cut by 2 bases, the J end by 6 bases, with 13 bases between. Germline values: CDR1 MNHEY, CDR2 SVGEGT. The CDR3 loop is CASSYVGGSDGYTF. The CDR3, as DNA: TGTGCCAGCAGTTACGTCGGGGGTTCGGATGGCTACACCTTC.

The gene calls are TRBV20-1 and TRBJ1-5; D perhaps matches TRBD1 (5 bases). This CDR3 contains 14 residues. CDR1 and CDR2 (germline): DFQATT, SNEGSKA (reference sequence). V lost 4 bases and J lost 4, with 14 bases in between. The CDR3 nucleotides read TGCAGTGCTATTCCGTCGTCAGGGAATCAGCCCCAGCATTTT. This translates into CSAIPSSGNQPQHF.

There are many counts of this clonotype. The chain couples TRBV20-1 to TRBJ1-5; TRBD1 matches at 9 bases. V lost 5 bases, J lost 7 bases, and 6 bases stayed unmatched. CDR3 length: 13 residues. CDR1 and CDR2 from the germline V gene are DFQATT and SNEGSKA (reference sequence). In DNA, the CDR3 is TGCAGTGCTCCTGACAGGGGGGACCAGCCCCAGCATTTT. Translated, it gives CSAPDRGDQPQHF.

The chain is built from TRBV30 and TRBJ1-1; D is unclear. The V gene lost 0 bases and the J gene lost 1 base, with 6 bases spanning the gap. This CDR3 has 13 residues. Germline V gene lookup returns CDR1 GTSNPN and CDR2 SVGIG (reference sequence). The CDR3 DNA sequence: TGTGCCTGGAGTGTGGAACCGAACACTGAAGCTTTCTTT. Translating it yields CAWSVEPNTEAFF. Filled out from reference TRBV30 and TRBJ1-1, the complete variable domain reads SQTIHQWPATLVQPVGSPLSLECTVEGTSNPNLYWYRQAAGRGLQLLFYSVGIGQISSEVPQNLSASRPQDRQFILSSKKLLLSDSGFYLCAWSVEPNTEAFFGQGTRLTVV.

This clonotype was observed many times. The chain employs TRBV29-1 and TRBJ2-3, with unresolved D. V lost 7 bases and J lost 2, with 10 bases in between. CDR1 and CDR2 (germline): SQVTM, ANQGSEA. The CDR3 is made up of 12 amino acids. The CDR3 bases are TGCAGCGCCCAAGCGCACACAGATACGCAGTATTTT. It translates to CSAQAHTDTQYF.

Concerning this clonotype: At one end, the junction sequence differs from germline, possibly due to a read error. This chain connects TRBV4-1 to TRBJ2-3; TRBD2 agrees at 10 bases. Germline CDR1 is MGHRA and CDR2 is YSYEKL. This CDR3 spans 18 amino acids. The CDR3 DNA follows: TGCGCCAGCAGCAAAGTTGCCGGGACTAGCGTGAACACAGGTACGCAGTATTTT. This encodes CASSKVAGTSVNTGTQYF.

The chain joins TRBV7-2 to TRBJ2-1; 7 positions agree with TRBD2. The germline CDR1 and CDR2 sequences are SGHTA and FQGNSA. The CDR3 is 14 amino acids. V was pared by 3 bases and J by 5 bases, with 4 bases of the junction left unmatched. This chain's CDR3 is CASSFGGGDNEQFF. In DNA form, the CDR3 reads TGTGCCAGCAGCTTCGGCGGGGGAGACAATGAGCAGTTCTTC.

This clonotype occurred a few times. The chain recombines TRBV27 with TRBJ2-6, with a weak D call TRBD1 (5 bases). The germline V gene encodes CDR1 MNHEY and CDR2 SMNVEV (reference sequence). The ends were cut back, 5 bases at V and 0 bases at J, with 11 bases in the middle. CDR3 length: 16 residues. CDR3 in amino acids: CASSTGYLSGANVLTF. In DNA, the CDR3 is TGTGCCAGCAGTACAGGCTATCTCTCTGGGGCCAACGTCCTGACTTTC.

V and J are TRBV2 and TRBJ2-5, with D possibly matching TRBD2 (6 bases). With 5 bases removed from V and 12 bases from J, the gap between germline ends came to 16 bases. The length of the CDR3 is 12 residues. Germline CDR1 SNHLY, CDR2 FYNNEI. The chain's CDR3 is CASSTLAPIEYF. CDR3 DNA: TGTGCCAGCAGTACACTAGCTCCAATAGAGTACTTC.

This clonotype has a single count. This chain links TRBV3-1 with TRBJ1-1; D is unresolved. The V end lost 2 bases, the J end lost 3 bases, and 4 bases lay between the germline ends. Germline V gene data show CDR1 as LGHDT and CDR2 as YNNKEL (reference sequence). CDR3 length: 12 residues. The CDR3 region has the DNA TGTGCCAGCAGCCAATCCCACACTGAAGCTTTCTTT. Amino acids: CASSQSHTEAFF.

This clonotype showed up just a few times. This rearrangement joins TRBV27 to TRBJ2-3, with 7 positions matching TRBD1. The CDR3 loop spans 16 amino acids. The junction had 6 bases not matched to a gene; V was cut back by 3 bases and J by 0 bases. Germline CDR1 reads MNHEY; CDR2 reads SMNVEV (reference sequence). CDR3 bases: TGTGCCAGCAGTTTCCGCGGACAGGTCAGCACAGATACGCAGTATTTT. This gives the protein CASSFRGQVSTDTQYF.

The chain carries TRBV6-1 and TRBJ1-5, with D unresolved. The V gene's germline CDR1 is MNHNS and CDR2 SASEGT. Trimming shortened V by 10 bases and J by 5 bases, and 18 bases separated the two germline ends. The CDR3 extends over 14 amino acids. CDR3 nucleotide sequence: TGTGCCACCTGGGAGGCCTTGTCCCATCAGCCCCAGCATTTT. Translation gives CATWEALSHQPQHF.

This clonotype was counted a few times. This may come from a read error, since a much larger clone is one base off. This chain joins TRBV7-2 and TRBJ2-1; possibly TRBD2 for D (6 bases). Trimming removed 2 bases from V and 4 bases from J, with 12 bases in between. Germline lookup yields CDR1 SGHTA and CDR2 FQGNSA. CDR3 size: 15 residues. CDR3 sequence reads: CASSLRTNAYNEQFF. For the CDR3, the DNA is TGTGCCAGCAGCTTAAGGACTAACGCTTACAATGAGCAGTTCTTC.

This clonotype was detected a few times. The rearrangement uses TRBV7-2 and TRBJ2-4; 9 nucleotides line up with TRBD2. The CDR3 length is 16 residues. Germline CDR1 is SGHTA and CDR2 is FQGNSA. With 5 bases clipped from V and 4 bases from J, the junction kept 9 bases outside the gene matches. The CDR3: CASSPRGRGGKNIQYF. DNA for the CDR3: TGTGCCAGCAGCCCGCGCGGGCGGGGGGGAAAAAACATTCAGTACTTC.

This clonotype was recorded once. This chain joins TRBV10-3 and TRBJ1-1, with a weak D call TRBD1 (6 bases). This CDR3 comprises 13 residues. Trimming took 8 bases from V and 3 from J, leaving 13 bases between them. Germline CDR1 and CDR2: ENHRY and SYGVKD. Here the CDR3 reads CAIVDSAHTEAFF. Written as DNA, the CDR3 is TGTGCCATCGTGGACAGTGCCCACACTGAAGCTTTCTTT.

In DNA, the CDR3 is TGTGCCAGCAGTGCGCTGGGACAGTTCTATGGCTACACCTTC. This translates into CASSALGQFYGYTF. The V gene is TRBV28, the J gene TRBJ1-2, with TRBD1 identical over 7 bases. The germline CDR1 and CDR2 sequences are MDHEN and SYDVKM. J was trimmed by 4 bases and V by 5 bases; bases with no gene match: 7. This CDR3 is built from 14 residues.

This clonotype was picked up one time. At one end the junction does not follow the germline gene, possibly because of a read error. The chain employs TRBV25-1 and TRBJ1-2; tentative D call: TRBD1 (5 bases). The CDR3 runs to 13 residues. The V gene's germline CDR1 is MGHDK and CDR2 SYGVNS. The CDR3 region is CASSDTGVYDYTF. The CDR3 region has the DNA TGTGCCAGCAGTGATACGGGGGTATATGACTACACCTTC.

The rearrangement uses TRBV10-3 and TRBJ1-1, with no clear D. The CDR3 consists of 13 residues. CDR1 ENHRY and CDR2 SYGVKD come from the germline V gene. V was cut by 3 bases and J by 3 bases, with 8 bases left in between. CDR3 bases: TGTGCCATCAGTGATAGTTGGGACACTGAAGCTTTCTTT. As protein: CAISDSWDTEAFF.